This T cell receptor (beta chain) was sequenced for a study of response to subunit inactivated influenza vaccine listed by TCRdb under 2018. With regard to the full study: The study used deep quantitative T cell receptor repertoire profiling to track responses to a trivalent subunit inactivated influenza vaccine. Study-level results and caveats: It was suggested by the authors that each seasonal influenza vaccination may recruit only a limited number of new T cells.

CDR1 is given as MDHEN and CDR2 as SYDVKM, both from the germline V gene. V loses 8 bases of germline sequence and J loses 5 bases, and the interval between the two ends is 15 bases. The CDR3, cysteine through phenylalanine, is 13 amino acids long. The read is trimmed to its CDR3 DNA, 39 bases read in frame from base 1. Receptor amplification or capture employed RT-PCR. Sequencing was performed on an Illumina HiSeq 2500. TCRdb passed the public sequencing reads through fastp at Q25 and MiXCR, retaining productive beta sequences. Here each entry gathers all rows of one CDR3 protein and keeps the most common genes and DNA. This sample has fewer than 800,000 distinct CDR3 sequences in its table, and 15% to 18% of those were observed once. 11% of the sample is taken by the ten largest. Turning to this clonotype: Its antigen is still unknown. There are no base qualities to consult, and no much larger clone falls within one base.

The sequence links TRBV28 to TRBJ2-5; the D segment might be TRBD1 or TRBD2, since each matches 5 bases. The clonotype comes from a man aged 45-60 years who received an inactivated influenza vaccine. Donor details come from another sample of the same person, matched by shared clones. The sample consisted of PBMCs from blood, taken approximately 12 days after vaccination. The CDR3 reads CASRTSGTETQYF. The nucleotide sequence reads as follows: TGTGCCAGCCGTACCTCCGGGACGGAGACCCAGTACTTC.